The 22 T cell receptor beta chains reported below all come from one sample, sequenced in a study of T cell responses to AZD1222 COVID-19 vaccine. The protocol was immunoSEQ multiplex PCR, while the TCRdb copy is restricted to in-frame clones and leaves out a portion. The sample lists 150,000 or so clones; 85% to 95% were seen once. The sequenced sample was peripheral blood, obtained on day 0 of AZD1222 vaccination. The receptors derive from an adult in good health.

In this sample, this clone turned up once. The CDR3 is CASSLGLVANSPLHF. The CDR3 DNA sequence: TGCGCCAGCAGCTTGGGGCTAGTAGCCAATTCACCCCTCCACTTT. V and J are TRBV5-1 and TRBJ1-6; D ambiguous. CDR3 length: 15 amino acids. From germline, CDR1 is SGHRS and CDR2 YFSETQ. V was trimmed by 0 bases and J by 7 bases, leaving 11 bases between them.

Points on this clone: Other DNA sequences in the same sample also yield this CDR3. The V and J genes are TRBV5-1 and TRBJ1-2; D uncertain. V shed 0 bases and J shed 0 bases, with 3 bases lying between them. Germline V gives CDR1 SGHRS, CDR2 YFSETQ. The CDR3 consists of 13 residues. CDR3 bases: TGCGCCAGCAGCTTGGAAGCTAACTATGGCTACACCTTC. This codes for CASSLEANYGYTF. Complete variable domain (other parts from reference TRBV5-1 and TRBJ1-2): KAGVTQTPRYLIKTRGQQVTLSCSPISGHRSVSWYQQTPGQGLQFLFEYFSETQRNKGNFPGRFSGRQFSNSRSEMNVSTLELGDSALYLCASSLEANYGYTFGSGTRLTVV.

V gene TRBV18 combines with J gene TRBJ1-1, with TRBD1 identical over 10 bases. The ends lost 3 bases at V and 3 bases at J; junction bases unmatched: 13. The CDR3 is 18 amino acids. Germline lookup yields CDR1 KGHSH and CDR2 LQKENI. CDR3 bases: TGTGCCAGCTCACCCGCCGTCCCGGGACAGGGGCCGGACACTGAAGCTTTCTTT. Its translation: CASSPAVPGQGPDTEAFF.

V gene TRBV4-2 combines with J gene TRBJ2-3, with TRBD2 matching 9 bases. The CDR3 is made up of 18 amino acids. Losses at the gene ends were 5 bases for V and 3 bases for J; bases not matched to a gene: 15. CDR1 is LGHNA, CDR2 YNFKEQ, per germline. This CDR3 is CASSTRPLAGAWTDTQYF. The CDR3 region has the DNA TGTGCCAGCAGCACTCGCCCCTTAGCGGGAGCCTGGACAGATACGCAGTATTTT.

The chain joins TRBV5-1 to TRBJ1-1; D is perhaps TRBD1 (6 bases). Trimming pared 0 bases from V and 1 base from J, leaving 10 bases between. The length of the CDR3 is 15 residues. Germline lookup yields CDR1 SGHRS and CDR2 YFSETQ. DNA for the CDR3: TGCGCCAGCAGCTTGGGGGTGACAGGGAACACTGAAGCTTTCTTT. Protein product: CASSLGVTGNTEAFF.

This chain connects TRBV7-2 to TRBJ2-7, with 13 bases fitting TRBD2. V shed 5 bases, J shed 2 bases, and the junction held 6 bases outside the gene matches. The CDR3 covers 16 residues. Germline V gives CDR1 SGHTA, CDR2 FQGNSA. CDR3 nucleotides: TGTGCCAGCAGCAAGGGACTAGCGGGACAAACCTACGAGCAGTACTTC. This gives the protein CASSKGLAGQTYEQYF.

This rearrangement joins TRBV7-9 to TRBJ2-3, with TRBD2 matching over 8 bases. In germline, CDR1 is SEHNR, CDR2 FQNEAQ (reference sequence). Trimming at V came to 1 base and at J to 1 base, leaving 4 bases not matched to a gene. The CDR3 runs to 16 residues. CDR3 protein: CASSLVAGGGTDTQYF. CDR3 bases: TGTGCCAGCAGCTTAGTGGCGGGGGGTGGCACAGATACGCAGTATTTT.

V and J are TRBV24-1 and TRBJ2-5, with D perhaps TRBD2 (5 bases). Germline V CDR1 and CDR2: KGHDR, SFDVKD. The V and J ends lost 4 bases and 5 bases respectively, with 10 bases between them. CDR3 length: 13 amino acids. CDR3 protein: CATSEPGLETQYF. CDR3 in DNA: TGTGCCACCAGTGAGCCGGGGTTGGAGACCCAGTACTTC.

The chain is built from TRBV19 and TRBJ2-7; no clear D gene. This CDR3 contains 13 residues. CDR1 is LNHDA and CDR2 is SQIVND in the germline V gene (reference sequence). With 10 bases removed from V and 3 bases from J, the gap between germline ends came to 16 bases. The CDR3 DNA is TGTGCCACTCAAAGTACGTACAACTACGAGCAGTACTTC. Amino acids: CATQSTYNYEQYF.

This chain joins TRBV5-4 and TRBJ2-7; D is unclear. V gave up 0 bases and J gave up 4 bases, with 2 bases separating them. The germline V gene has CDR1 SGHNT and CDR2 YYREEE (reference sequence). The CDR3 runs to 11 residues. CDR3 residues: CASSLDYEQYF. The CDR3 nucleotides are TGTGCCAGCAGCTTGGATTACGAGCAGTACTTC.

J is TRBJ1-1 and V is TRBV5-1, with D uncertain. Germline V gene sequence: CDR1 SGHRS, CDR2 YFSETQ. CDR3 length: 14 amino acids. The V gene lost 0 bases and the J gene lost 0 bases, with 6 bases spanning the gap. As DNA, the CDR3 is TGCGCCAGCAGCTTGGTGACACTGAACACTGAAGCTTTCTTT. Translating gives CASSLVTLNTEAFF.

The CDR3 loop reads CASSLNFNEQFF. The CDR3 nucleotides read TGTGCCAGCAGCTTGAACTTCAATGAGCAGTTCTTC. This sequence joins TRBV5-6 and TRBJ2-1, with D unclear. V lost 1 base and J lost 6, with 5 bases in between. The germline V gene encodes CDR1 SGHDT and CDR2 YYEEEE. The length of the CDR3 is 12 residues.

This chain joins TRBV5-1 and TRBJ1-5, with D unresolved. V lost 0 bases and J lost 1, with 8 bases in between. Looked up from germline, CDR1 is SGHRS and CDR2 is YFSETQ. The CDR3 covers 15 residues. CDR3 amino acids: CASSLGFPSNQPQHF. For the CDR3, the DNA is TGCGCCAGCAGCTTGGGGTTCCCAAGCAATCAGCCCCAGCATTTT. The full variable domain, with the rest looked up from reference TRBV5-1 and TRBJ1-5, is KAGVTQTPRYLIKTRGQQVTLSCSPISGHRSVSWYQQTPGQGLQFLFEYFSETQRNKGNFPGRFSGRQFSNSRSEMNVSTLELGDSALYLCASSLGFPSNQPQHFGDGTRLSIL.

The CDR3 DNA reads as TGTGCCAGCGGGGGGGACTCCTGGGAGCAGTTCTTC. Amino acid sequence: CASGGDSWEQFF. The chain links TRBV2 to TRBJ2-1, with 7 bases that match TRBD2. The CDR3 has 12 amino acids. Germline V gene lookup returns CDR1 SNHLY and CDR2 FYNNEI. The junction had 8 bases not matched to a gene; V was cut back by 8 bases and J by 10 bases.

In its sample, this clone was seen once. This chain connects TRBV7-9 to TRBJ2-2; D possibly corresponds to TRBD2 (6 bases). The ends were cut back, 11 bases at V and 4 bases at J, with 14 bases in the middle. The CDR3 sequence is 13 residues long. Germline CDR1 reads SEHNR; CDR2 reads FQNEAQ (reference sequence). CDR3 protein: CAVSGDSTGELFF. The CDR3 DNA reads as TGTGCCGTCTCGGGAGATTCCACCGGGGAGCTGTTTTTT.

This chain uses TRBV15 with TRBJ2-3, with D possibly being TRBD1 (6 bases). V gave up 6 bases and J gave up 3 bases, with 19 bases separating them. The CDR3 sequence is 16 residues long. The germline gives CDR1 LNHNV, CDR2 YYDKDF (reference sequence). For the CDR3, the DNA is TGTGCCACCAGGATTTACAGGGCCGGGATGACAGATACGCAGTATTTT. It specifies CATRIYRAGMTDTQYF.

The chain links TRBV12-3 or TRBV12-4 to TRBJ1-1; D possibly corresponds to TRBD1 (5 bases). Trimming shortened V by 1 base and J by 3 bases, and 6 bases separated the two germline ends. The CDR3 spans 13 residues. CDR3 in DNA: TGTGCCAGCAGTTTAGGAGGGGACACTGAAGCTTTCTTT. This gives the protein CASSLGGDTEAFF.

The V call is TRBV5-1, the J call TRBJ2-7, with 8 bases lining up with TRBD2. The J segment lost 1 base and the V segment lost 2 bases, leaving 2 bases of the junction unmatched. The CDR3 has 14 amino acids. Germline CDR1 is SGHRS and CDR2 is YFSETQ. CDR3 nucleotides: TGCGCCAGCAGCTTAGAGCGGGGGTCCTACGAGCAGTACTTC. It specifies CASSLERGSYEQYF.

The chain is built from TRBV27 and TRBJ1-5, with no clear D. Germline loops: CDR1 MNHEY, CDR2 SMNVEV (reference sequence). V lost 0 bases and J 0 bases, leaving 12 bases between the germline ends. The CDR3 is 17 amino acids. The CDR3 sequence is CASSLSFRPYSNQPQHF. CDR3 DNA sequence: TGTGCCAGCAGTTTATCGTTCCGACCCTATAGCAATCAGCCCCAGCATTTT.

This rearrangement joins TRBV6-5 to TRBJ2-1; 8 bases agree with TRBD1. The CDR3 has 15 residues. J was trimmed by 8 bases and V by 0 bases; bases with no gene match: 6. Germline-derived CDR1 and CDR2 are MNHEY and SVGAGI. The CDR3 loop is CASSYSRGQVDEQFF. The CDR3 nucleotides are TGTGCCAGCAGTTACTCCAGGGGGCAAGTGGATGAGCAGTTCTTC.

The rearrangement links TRBV3-1 (or the pseudogene TRBV3-2) to TRBJ1-1; no firm D call. The CDR3 loop spans 14 amino acids. The germline V gene encodes CDR1 LGHDT and CDR2 YNNKEL (reference sequence). V dropped 1 base and J dropped 3 bases, with 9 bases sitting between them. CDR3 in DNA: TGTGCCAGCAGCCAAGTCAGGCGATACACTGAAGCTTTCTTT. Protein sequence: CASSQVRRYTEAFF.

This clone appeared once. V usage is TRBV5-1 and J usage is TRBJ2-3; 9 bases agree with TRBD2. Trimming at V came to 9 bases and at J to 0 bases, leaving 11 bases not matched to a gene. The CDR3 is 16 residues long. Germline V gene lookup returns CDR1 SGHRS and CDR2 YFSETQ. The CDR3 bases are TGCGCCACCTCGCCAGGGCTAGCGGGGAGCACAGATACGCAGTATTTT. Its protein is CATSPGLAGSTDTQYF.